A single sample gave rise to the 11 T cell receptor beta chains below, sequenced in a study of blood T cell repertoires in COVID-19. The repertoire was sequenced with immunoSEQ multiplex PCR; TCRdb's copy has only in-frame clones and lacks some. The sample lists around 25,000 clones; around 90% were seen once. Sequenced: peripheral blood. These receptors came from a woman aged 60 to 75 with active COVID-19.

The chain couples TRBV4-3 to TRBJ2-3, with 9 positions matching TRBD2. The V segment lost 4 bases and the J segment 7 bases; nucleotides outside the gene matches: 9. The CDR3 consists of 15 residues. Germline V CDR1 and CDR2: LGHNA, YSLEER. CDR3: CASSLGWLAGHTQYF. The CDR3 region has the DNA TGCGCCAGCAGCCTGGGCTGGCTAGCGGGGCATACGCAGTATTTT.

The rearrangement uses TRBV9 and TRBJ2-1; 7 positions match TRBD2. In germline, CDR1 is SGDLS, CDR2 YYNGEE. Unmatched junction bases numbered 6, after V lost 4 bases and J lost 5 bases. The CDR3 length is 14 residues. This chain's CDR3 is CASSRTSSDNEQFF. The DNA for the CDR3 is TGTGCCAGCAGCCGGACTAGTTCCGACAATGAGCAGTTCTTC.

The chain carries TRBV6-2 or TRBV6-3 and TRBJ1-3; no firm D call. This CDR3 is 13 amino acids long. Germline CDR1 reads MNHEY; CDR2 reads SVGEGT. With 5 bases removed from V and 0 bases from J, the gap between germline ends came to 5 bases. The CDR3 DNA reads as TGTGCCAGCAGTCGCGACTCTGGAAACACCATATATTTT. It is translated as CASSRDSGNTIYF.

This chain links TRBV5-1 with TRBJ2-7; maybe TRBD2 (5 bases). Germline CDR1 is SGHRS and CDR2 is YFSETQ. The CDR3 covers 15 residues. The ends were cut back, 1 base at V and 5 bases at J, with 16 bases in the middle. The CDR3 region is CASSLTSRAPNEQYF. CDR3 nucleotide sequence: TGCGCCAGCAGCTTGACCTCGAGGGCCCCCAACGAGCAGTACTTC.

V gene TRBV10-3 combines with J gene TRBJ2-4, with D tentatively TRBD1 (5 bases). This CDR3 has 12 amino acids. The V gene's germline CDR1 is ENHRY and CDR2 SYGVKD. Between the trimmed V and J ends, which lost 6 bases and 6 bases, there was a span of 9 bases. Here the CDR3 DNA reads TGTGCCATCAGCAGCGACAGAAACATTCAGTACTTC. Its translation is CAISSDRNIQYF.

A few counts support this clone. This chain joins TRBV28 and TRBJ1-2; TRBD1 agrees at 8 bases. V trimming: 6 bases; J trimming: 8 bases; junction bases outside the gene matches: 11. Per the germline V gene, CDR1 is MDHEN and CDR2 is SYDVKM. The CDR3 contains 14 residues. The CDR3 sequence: CASRPPGGSGGYTF. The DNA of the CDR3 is TGTGCCAGCAGACCCCCAGGGGGCTCAGGGGGCTACACCTTC.

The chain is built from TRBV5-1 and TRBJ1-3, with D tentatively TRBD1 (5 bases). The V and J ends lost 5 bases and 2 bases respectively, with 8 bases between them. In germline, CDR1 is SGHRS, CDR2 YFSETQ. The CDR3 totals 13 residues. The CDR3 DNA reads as TGCGCCAGCAGTCCAGGGACTGGAAACACCATATATTTT. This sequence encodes CASSPGTGNTIYF.

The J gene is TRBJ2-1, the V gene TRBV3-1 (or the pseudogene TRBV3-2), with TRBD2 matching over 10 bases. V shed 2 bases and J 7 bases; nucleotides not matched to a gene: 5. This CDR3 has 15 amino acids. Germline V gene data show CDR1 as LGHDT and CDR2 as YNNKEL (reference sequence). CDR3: CASSQMASGSNEQFF. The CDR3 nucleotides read TGTGCCAGCAGCCAAATGGCTAGCGGGAGTAATGAGCAGTTCTTC.

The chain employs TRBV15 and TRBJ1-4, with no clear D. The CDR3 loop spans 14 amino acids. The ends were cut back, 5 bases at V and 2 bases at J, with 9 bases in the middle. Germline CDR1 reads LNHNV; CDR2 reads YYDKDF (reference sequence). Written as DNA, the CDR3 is TGTGCCACCAGCGCGCGCACTACTAATGAAAAACTGTTTTTT. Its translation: CATSARTTNEKLFF.

The CDR3 bases are TGTGCCAGCAGCTTGGGACAGGGGGATTCACCCCTCCACTTT. Amino acids: CASSLGQGDSPLHF. The chain couples TRBV7-9 to TRBJ1-6; 11 bases align to TRBD1. The CDR3 runs to 14 residues. V shed 3 bases, J shed 8 bases, and the junction held 0 bases outside the gene matches. Germline-derived CDR1 and CDR2 are SEHNR and FQNEAQ (reference sequence).

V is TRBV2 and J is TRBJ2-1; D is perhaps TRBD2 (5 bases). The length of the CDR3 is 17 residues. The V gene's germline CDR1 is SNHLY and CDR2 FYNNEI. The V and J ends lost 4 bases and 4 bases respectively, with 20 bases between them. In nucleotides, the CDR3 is TGTGCCAGCAGTGTCAGTGTCGCTAGCTGGGCATACAATGAGCAGTTCTTC. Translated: CASSVSVASWAYNEQFF. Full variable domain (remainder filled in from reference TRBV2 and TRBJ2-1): EPEVTQTPSHQVTQMGQEVILRCVPISNHLYFYWYRQILGQKVEFLVSFYNNEISEKSEIFDDQFSVERPDGSNFTLKIRSTKLEDSAMYFCASSVSVASWAYNEQFFGPGTRLTVL.